This T cell receptor (beta chain) was profiled in a study of CD8 T cells in Susac syndrome. Sequencing of TCR beta was undertaken in CD8+ and CD4+ T cells derived from blood. The multiple sclerosis control group was made up of treatment-naive patients with stable or active relapsing-remitting disease. Both CD4+ and CD8+ T cells were negatively isolated, and TEMRA cells underwent FACS enrichment. Trimming took 1 base from V and 0 from J; bases not matched to a gene: 1. The CDR3 is 16 residues long. In germline, CDR1 is MGHRA, CDR2 YSYEKL. A quantity of roughly 0.5 to 1 ug RNA underwent reverse transcription using random hexamers. Across 54 Vbeta and 13 Jbeta, TCR beta CDR3 was amplified with immunoSEQ multiplex PCR. Using its own MiXCR run on the immunoSEQ multiplex PCR reads, TCRdb lists one record per CDR3 protein. Counted here are some 300,000 distinct CDR3 sequences, roughly 85% occurring once; the ten biggest clones make up over 0.09%.

The sequenced sample was CD8+ T cells from PBMCs. The clonotype comes from a human donor with multiple sclerosis. This chain connects TRBV4-1 to TRBJ2-2; 8 bases line up with TRBD1. CDR3 loop: CASSQGTGTNTGELFF. CDR3 sequence (DNA): TGCGCCAGCAGCCAAGGGACAGGGACGAACACCGGGGAGCTGTTTTTT.